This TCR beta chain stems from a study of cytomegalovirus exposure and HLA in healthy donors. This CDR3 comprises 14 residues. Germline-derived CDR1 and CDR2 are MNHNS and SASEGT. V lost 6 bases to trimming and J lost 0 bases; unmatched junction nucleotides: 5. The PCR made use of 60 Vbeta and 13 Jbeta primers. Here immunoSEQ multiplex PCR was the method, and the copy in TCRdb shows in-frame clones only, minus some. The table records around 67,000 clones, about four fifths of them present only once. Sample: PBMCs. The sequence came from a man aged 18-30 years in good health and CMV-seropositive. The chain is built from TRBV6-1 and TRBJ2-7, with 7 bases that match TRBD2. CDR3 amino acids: CASRGGSSSYEQYF. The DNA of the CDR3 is TGTGCCAGCAGGGGGGGGTCCAGCTCCTACGAGCAGTACTTC.